The 20 T cell receptor beta chains given below trace back to one sample, sequenced in a study of blood T cell repertoires in COVID-19. The protocol was immunoSEQ multiplex PCR, while the TCRdb copy is restricted to in-frame clones and leaves out a portion. This repertoire shows a few hundred thousand clones, around 88% found once; its top ten account for roughly 6%. Source material: peripheral blood. The receptors were sampled from a woman aged 25 to 39 with COVID-19, enrolled during active disease.

This chain connects TRBV5-8 to TRBJ1-4; TRBD1 is a possible D gene (5 bases). The CDR3 has 15 residues. Between the trimmed V and J ends, which lost 5 bases and 7 bases, there was a span of 18 bases. Germline CDR1 is SGHTS and CDR2 is YDEGEE. CDR3 in amino acids: CASRSHHQGGEKLFF. In DNA, the CDR3 is TGTGCCAGCAGGAGCCATCACCAGGGTGGTGAAAAACTGTTTTTT. Full variable domain (remainder filled in from reference TRBV5-8 and TRBJ1-4): EAGVTQSPTHLIKTRGQQATLRCSPISGHTSVYWYQQALGLGLQFLLWYDEGEERNRGNFPPRFSGRQFPNYSSELNVNALELEDSALYLCASRSHHQGGEKLFFGSGTQLSVL.

The genes are TRBV6-5 and TRBJ1-3, with TRBD1 identical over 7 bases. The germline gives CDR1 MNHEY, CDR2 SVGAGI. This CDR3 has 15 residues. V gave up 3 bases and J gave up 0 bases; unmatched junction bases: 2. CDR3 loop: CASSYDRDSGNTIYF. The CDR3 DNA reads as TGTGCCAGCAGTTATGACAGGGACTCTGGAAACACCATATATTTT.

This clone was seen once. The chain recombines TRBV10-3 with TRBJ1-5, with D maybe TRBD1 (6 bases). The CDR3 consists of 13 residues. V dropped 4 bases and J dropped 9 bases, with 13 bases sitting between them. Looked up from germline, CDR1 is ENHRY and CDR2 is SYGVKD. DNA for the CDR3: TGTGCCATCAGTGTGAAAGGGGGGGGGCCCCAGCATTTT. Encoded protein: CAISVKGGGPQHF.

This chain connects TRBV5-1 to TRBJ2-7; 11 nucleotides align to TRBD1. Germline V gene data show CDR1 as SGHRS and CDR2 as YFSETQ. Trimming at V came to 3 bases and at J to 2 bases, leaving 4 bases not matched to a gene. The CDR3 extends over 15 amino acids. The CDR3 DNA reads TGCGCCAGCAGCTCGGGACAGGGGGTTCCCTACGAGCAGTACTTC. Encoded protein: CASSSGQGVPYEQYF.

J is TRBJ1-6 and V is TRBV5-1; TRBD1 matches 7 bases. Trimming removed 0 bases from V and 6 bases from J; junction bases left unmatched: 9. Germline CDR1 SGHRS, CDR2 YFSETQ. The CDR3 covers 17 residues. As DNA, the CDR3 is TGCGCCAGCAGCTTGGGTGTGACAGGGTTGAGTAATTCACCCCTCCACTTT. Translated: CASSLGVTGLSNSPLHF. The variable domain in full, completed from reference TRBV5-1 and TRBJ1-6, reads KAGVTQTPRYLIKTRGQQVTLSCSPISGHRSVSWYQQTPGQGLQFLFEYFSETQRNKGNFPGRFSGRQFSNSRSEMNVSTLELGDSALYLCASSLGVTGLSNSPLHFGNGTRLTVT.

This clone was found once. This chain connects TRBV6-5 to TRBJ1-2, with 7 bases lining up with TRBD1. With V trimmed by 6 bases and J by 0 bases, 7 bases remained unmatched. CDR1 and CDR2 from the germline V gene are MNHEY and SVGAGI. The CDR3 loop spans 15 amino acids. CDR3 residues: CASRPQGETNYGYTF. The CDR3 nucleotides read TGTGCCAGCAGACCTCAGGGGGAGACTAACTATGGCTACACCTTC.

This clone was seen once. This rearrangement joins TRBV19 to TRBJ2-1; the D gene is possibly TRBD2 (7 bases). Germline V lookup: CDR1 LNHDA, CDR2 SQIVND (reference sequence). The CDR3 is 16 amino acids. The ends were cut back, 1 base at V and 0 bases at J, with 10 bases in the middle. The CDR3 coding sequence is TGTGCCAGTAGTATAGTGGGGGGGCGCTCCTACAATGAGCAGTTCTTC. It encodes CASSIVGGRSYNEQFF.

The CDR3 DNA is TGTGCCAGCTCACCAGCGGCTAGCGGGAGAACCGGGGAGCTGTTTTTT. Translation: CASSPAASGRTGELFF. This chain joins TRBV18 and TRBJ2-2, with 10 bases matching TRBD2. CDR3 length equals 16 residues. Germline V gives CDR1 KGHSH, CDR2 LQKENI. The J segment lost 5 bases and the V segment lost 2 bases, leaving 5 bases of the junction unmatched.

This sequence joins TRBV27 and TRBJ1-6, with TRBD1 matching 9 bases. The CDR3 spans 15 residues. The V and J ends lost 0 bases and 6 bases, in that order; junction bases with no gene match: 0. In germline, CDR1 is MNHEY, CDR2 SMNVEV (reference sequence). CDR3 region: CASSLSQGANSPLHF. The CDR3 DNA is TGTGCCAGCAGTTTATCACAGGGGGCTAATTCACCCCTCCACTTT.

The CDR3 bases are TGTGCCAGCAGTTACGACAGGGGGTGGCACTATGGCTACACCTTC. It specifies CASSYDRGWHYGYTF. The V gene is TRBV6-2 or TRBV6-3, the J gene TRBJ1-2; 9 bases line up with TRBD1. The CDR3 runs to 15 residues. Looked up from germline, CDR1 is MNHEY and CDR2 is SVGEGT. Trimming cost V 2 bases and J 3 bases; bases outside gene matches: 4.

In this sample, this clone turned up a few times. The rearrangement uses TRBV27 and TRBJ2-1, with TRBD1 identical over 8 bases. The J segment lost 2 bases and the V segment lost 5 bases, leaving 11 bases of the junction unmatched. Germline V gene data show CDR1 as MNHEY and CDR2 as SMNVEV (reference sequence). This CDR3 is built from 17 residues. CDR3 sequence reads: CASSPTAQGATYNEQFF. CDR3 nucleotide sequence: TGTGCCAGCAGTCCCACCGCCCAGGGGGCTACCTACAATGAGCAGTTCTTC.

The CDR3: CASSPITFRDRLTDTQYF. The CDR3 coding sequence is TGCGCCAGCAGCCCCATAACTTTTCGGGATAGACTCACAGATACGCAGTATTTT. V gene TRBV4-1 combines with J gene TRBJ2-3; D is possibly TRBD2 (5 bases). The ends were cut back, 4 bases at V and 2 bases at J, with 22 bases in the middle. The CDR3 runs to 18 residues. The germline V gene encodes CDR1 MGHRA and CDR2 YSYEKL.

V is TRBV5-1 and J is TRBJ2-7; D is undetermined. V lost 7 bases and J 3 bases, leaving 14 bases between the germline ends. The germline gives CDR1 SGHRS, CDR2 YFSETQ. The CDR3 loop spans 13 amino acids. CDR3 DNA sequence: TGCGCCAGCTCCTCCGCAGTAAGCTACGAGCAGTACTTC. It translates to CASSSAVSYEQYF.

The genes are TRBV29-1 and TRBJ1-1, with 8 bases lining up with TRBD1. Germline loops: CDR1 SQVTM, CDR2 ANQGSEA. This CDR3 is built from 13 residues. V lost 5 bases to trimming and J lost 0 bases; unmatched junction nucleotides: 2. CDR3 loop: CSVPGQVNTEAFF. The CDR3 DNA follows: TGCAGCGTTCCGGGACAGGTGAACACTGAAGCTTTCTTT.

This sequence joins TRBV28 and TRBJ2-5; 9 nucleotides match TRBD2. The V and J ends lost 1 base and 2 bases, in that order; junction bases with no gene match: 5. Germline V lookup: CDR1 MDHEN, CDR2 SYDVKM. The CDR3 runs to 16 residues. CDR3 DNA: TGTGCCAGCAGTTTATTGCCCGCGGGGGGGCAAGAGACCCAGTACTTC. Amino acids: CASSLLPAGGQETQYF.

V gene TRBV24-1 combines with J gene TRBJ2-7; TRBD1 matches 7 bases. The CDR3 is made up of 15 amino acids. Germline V gives CDR1 KGHDR, CDR2 SFDVKD. Unmatched junction bases numbered 6, after V lost 3 bases and J lost 2 bases. The CDR3 nucleotides read TGTGCCACCAGTGATCCGGGACAGTCCCCCTACGAGCAGTACTTC. This translates into CATSDPGQSPYEQYF.

The CDR3 protein is CATRGGPPDYGYTF. CDR3 bases: TGTGCCACCCGGGGTGGCCCTCCCGACTATGGCTACACCTTC. The V and J genes are TRBV6-5 and TRBJ1-2; D is ambiguous. From germline, CDR1 is MNHEY and CDR2 SVGAGI. V shed 10 bases and J shed 3 bases, with 18 bases lying between them. The CDR3 loop spans 14 amino acids.

V gene TRBV12-3 or TRBV12-4 combines with J gene TRBJ2-1; D is unresolved. This CDR3 is 13 amino acids long. The V gene lost 2 bases and the J gene lost 6 bases, with 8 bases spanning the gap. CDR3 DNA sequence: TGTGCCAGCAGTTTATCCCTCTCCAATGAGCAGTTCTTC. This translates into CASSLSLSNEQFF.

The V call is TRBV19, the J call TRBJ1-2; TRBD1 might be the D (6 bases). Germline V gene lookup returns CDR1 LNHDA and CDR2 SQIVND (reference sequence). The CDR3 length is 12 residues. Between the trimmed V and J ends, which lost 6 bases and 3 bases, there was a span of 8 bases. The CDR3 here is CASRRQDYGYTF. DNA of the CDR3: TGTGCCAGTAGAAGACAGGACTATGGCTACACCTTC.

In its sample, this clone was seen many times. The rearrangement joins TRBV3-1 (or the pseudogene TRBV3-2) to TRBJ2-7, with D possibly TRBD1 on 5 matching bases. The V gene's germline CDR1 is LGHDT and CDR2 YNNKEL (reference sequence). Between the trimmed V and J ends, which lost 0 bases and 2 bases, there was a span of 8 bases. The CDR3 extends over 14 amino acids. The CDR3 DNA reads as TGTGCCAGCAGCCAAGACACAGGAGCCTACGAGCAGTACTTC. Protein sequence: CASSQDTGAYEQYF.